This T cell receptor beta chain was sequenced in a study of T cell responses to AZD1222 COVID-19 vaccine (dated by TCRdb to the early 2020s). A note on the overall study: A total of approximately 240 trial participants underwent TCR sequencing, of whom roughly 210 had received two doses of AZD1222 and approximately 25 had received two doses of the MenACWY control vaccine. Trial participants were enrolled by age into 18-55, 56-69 and 70-plus year subgroups, with around 150, 28 and 57 TCR-sequenced participants respectively. The paper as a whole reports these results and caveats: Spike-specific TCR breadth and depth rose significantly after two AZD1222 doses compared with day 0 and with MenACWY recipients. Because no day 14 peak-response samples were available, repertoires were characterized only after the peak T cell response. The vaccine-associated CD4 TCRs covered the entire spike protein, and the dominant responses fell in regions 160-218 and 743-854. Most participants were white British and females outnumbered males, and the authors suggested that clonal diversity may have been underestimated. Epitopes outside the regions mutated in the B.1.351 and B.1.1.7 variants were reportedly recognized by nearly half of the unique spike-specific TCRs. In the small 56-69-year group, the increase in depth fell short of significance, most likely because of low power. Conclusions about previously exposed vaccinees are limited, since just six AZD1222 recipients were seropositive for SARS-CoV-2 at baseline.

Including cysteine and phenylalanine, the CDR3 has 19 amino acids. CDR3 DNA only is kept here, 57 bases in frame from base 1. Germline trimming amounts to 4 bases on V and 1 base on J, with 10 as the count of junction bases outside the gene matches. CDR1 and CDR2 were assigned from the germline V gene as MDHEN and SYDVKM. The CDR3 regions of human TCRbeta chains were subjected to immunosequencing. Per the original workflow: Repertoire TCRs were checked for matches against a reference library of SARS-CoV-2-specific TCRs that had been generated using the MIRA antigen-specificity platform. Breadth was defined as the fraction of unique TCRs that were SARS-CoV-2-associated, and depth was defined as the fraction of total T cells that were SARS-CoV-2-associated. Using the MIRA data, every spike-specific TCR was mapped to the spike region that the TCR reacted to and assigned to either a CD4 or a CD8 class. Log10-transformed breadth and depth values were compared by one-way ANOVA with Sidak's multiple comparisons tests. Drawn from immuneACCESS, this table holds only the in-frame rearrangements with V and J called that TCRdb kept. Clones are partly lost; checked studies trace under half to an unresolved V gene and leave the rest unexplained. V and J calls plus clone size are reproduced from that table; the DNA served to infer D and trimming. In all, the sample holds over 110,000 clones, and 92% of those were seen once. 9.3% of the sample is in the top ten clones.

The label giving this sample's time point can be read as: about 28 days (+/-7) after the second vaccine dose. Because spike-specific TCR depth and breadth did not differ between the two schedules, AZD1222 recipients who got a second dose at roughly 4 weeks were pooled with those who got a second dose at roughly 12 weeks. Samples from vaccinated people were obtained from the UK trials COV001 and COV002, which included a single-blind randomized controlled phase 2/3 trial of AZD1222 (ChAdOx1 nCoV-19) in healthy adults. For TCRbeta chain sequencing, PBMC samples were collected from trial participants at day 0 and at day 28 after the second dose. Details on this clone: What this receptor recognizes is not known. Base qualities are not provided; no much larger clone lies one nucleotide away.

This specimen was peripheral blood, taken 28 days after the second AZD1222 dose. The sequence links TRBV28 to TRBJ2-6; 10 junctional bases match TRBD1. The TCR was taken from an adult who received the AZD1222 COVID-19 vaccine. CDR3 region: CASSSSGWGQGSGANVLTF. The DNA sequence is as follows: TGTGCCAGCAGTTCCTCGGGGTGGGGACAGGGGTCTGGGGCCAACGTCCTGACTTTC.